This T cell receptor (beta chain) was retrieved from a study of blood T cell repertoires in COVID-19. Study at large: Material from acute and convalescent COVID-19 was sourced from the United States, Italy and Spain.

The V end lost 8 bases, the J end lost 2 bases, and 13 bases lay between the germline ends. Germline loops: CDR1 LGHDT, CDR2 YNNKEL (reference sequence). This CDR3 is 14 amino acids long. In the original processing: The authors estimated nucleated cell counts from reference gene primer amplification. Only in-frame clones appear in the TCRdb table, and some are missing; sequencing was by immunoSEQ multiplex PCR. V and J calls plus clone size are reproduced from that table; the DNA served to infer D and trimming. The sample carries some 96,000 clones, 75% to 95% recorded once. The sequence was collected from a man aged 60-69 years with acute or convalescent COVID-19. Input material: peripheral blood. The chain couples TRBV3-1 (or the pseudogene TRBV3-2) to TRBJ1-3; perhaps TRBD1 as D (5 bases). The CDR3 loop is CASRWGGTGNTIYF. For the CDR3, the DNA is TGTGCCAGCCGCTGGGGGGGAACTGGAAACACCATATATTTT.